Below, 14 T cell receptor beta chains from the same sample are listed, as sequenced in a study of blood T cell repertoires in COVID-19. Here immunoSEQ multiplex PCR was the method, and the copy in TCRdb shows in-frame clones only, minus some. The data show roughly 130,000 clones, roughly 90% seen once. Source material: peripheral blood. These TCRs come from a man in his fifties or sixties with active COVID-19.

The J gene is TRBJ1-2, the V gene TRBV29-1; tentatively, D is TRBD1 (6 bases). The length of the CDR3 is 14 residues. The V gene lost 1 base and the J gene lost 5 bases, with 14 bases spanning the gap. Germline assignment: CDR1 SQVTM and CDR2 ANQGSEA. The CDR3 region is CSVEGGQGKYGYTF. In DNA, the CDR3 is TGCAGCGTTGAAGGAGGCCAGGGGAAGTATGGCTACACCTTC.

The genes are TRBV6-1 and TRBJ2-3; possibly TRBD1 for D (5 bases). The V end was cut by 3 bases, the J end by 1 base, with 8 bases between. This CDR3 contains 14 residues. CDR1 and CDR2 (germline): MNHNS, SASEGT. DNA for the CDR3: TGTGCCAGCAGTGACAGGGCTGGCACAGATACGCAGTATTTT. Amino acid sequence: CASSDRAGTDTQYF.

This clone was counted a few times. This sequence joins TRBV21-1 and TRBJ1-5. TRBV21-1 is a listed pseudogene. The CDR3 sequence is 16 residues long. The CDR3 DNA reads as TGTGCCAGCAGCTCAGGGGCGGGGGCGAGCAATCAGCCCCAGCATTTT. Protein sequence: CASSSGAGASNQPQHF.

This clone was recorded only once. The chain recombines TRBV4-2 with TRBJ2-2; TRBD1 matches 9 bases. Losses at the gene ends were 1 base for V and 5 bases for J; bases not matched to a gene: 5. Germline CDR1 reads LGHNA; CDR2 reads YNFKEQ. CDR3 size: 16 residues. CDR3: CASSQAQGARTGELFF. Here the CDR3 DNA reads TGTGCCAGCAGCCAAGCACAGGGGGCGCGGACCGGGGAGCTGTTTTTT.

Details on this clone: Other DNA sequences of this sample code for an identical CDR3. This chain connects TRBV6-5 to TRBJ1-3; 8 positions agree with TRBD1. V gave up 6 bases and J gave up 2 bases; unmatched junction bases: 3. The CDR3 sequence is 14 residues long. Germline CDR1 and CDR2: MNHEY and SVGAGI. CDR3 residues: CASRKTGAGNTIYF. The CDR3 coding sequence is TGTGCCAGCAGGAAGACAGGGGCTGGAAACACCATATATTTT.

The CDR3 coding sequence is TGTGCCAGCAGCTCCGAACGAGGGGGCGAGCAGTTCTTC. It specifies CASSSERGGEQFF. The chain employs TRBV7-2 and TRBJ2-1, with 7 bases that match TRBD1. Germline V gene sequence: CDR1 SGHTA, CDR2 FQGNSA. J was trimmed by 10 bases and V by 4 bases; bases with no gene match: 7. The CDR3 is made up of 13 amino acids.

V gene TRBV29-1 combines with J gene TRBJ2-1, with a tentative D call TRBD2 (6 bases). The CDR3 covers 16 residues. The germline V and J ends were trimmed by 4 bases and 4 bases, with 20 bases remaining between them. Germline V gene lookup returns CDR1 SQVTM and CDR2 ANQGSEA. Written as DNA, the CDR3 is TGCAGCGTTGGTAATGGGACTCCCCGATTGTACAATGAGCAGTTCTTC. This sequence encodes CSVGNGTPRLYNEQFF.

J is TRBJ1-2 and V is TRBV25-1; D is ambiguous. This CDR3 is 13 amino acids long. The V gene's germline CDR1 is MGHDK and CDR2 SYGVNS. Trimming took 3 bases from V and 2 from J, leaving 7 bases between them. The CDR3 spells CASSETGNYGYTF. The CDR3 region has the DNA TGTGCCAGCAGTGAGACCGGGAACTATGGCTACACCTTC.

V is TRBV18 and J is TRBJ1-1; D is possibly TRBD1 (5 bases). Trimming shortened V by 4 bases and J by 0 bases, and 6 bases separated the two germline ends. The germline V gene has CDR1 KGHSH and CDR2 LQKENI. This CDR3 region has 13 residues. The CDR3 bases are TGTGCCAGCTCACGACAGATGAACACTGAAGCTTTCTTT. Its protein product is CASSRQMNTEAFF.

The CDR3 coding sequence is TGTGCCAGCAGTGAAGCCAAGACAGCTCCTAATGAAAAACTGTTTTTT. Residues: CASSEAKTAPNEKLFF. The J gene is TRBJ1-4, the V gene TRBV6-1; possibly TRBD1 for D (5 bases). Germline lookup yields CDR1 MNHNS and CDR2 SASEGT. V was clipped by 0 bases and J by 3 bases, with 11 bases between them. The CDR3 is 16 residues long.

The CDR3 here is CASSMIQAPQYGDEKLFF. In DNA form, the CDR3 reads TGTGCCAGTAGTATGATCCAGGCCCCACAATACGGCGATGAAAAACTGTTTTTT. The chain has TRBV19 and TRBJ1-4; unclear D gene. This CDR3 is built from 18 residues. Germline values: CDR1 LNHDA, CDR2 SQIVND (reference sequence). Trimming removed 3 bases from V and 6 bases from J, with 23 bases in between.

V and J are TRBV6-5 and TRBJ2-1, with D possibly TRBD2 on 5 matching bases. The V end lost 1 base, the J end lost 7 bases, and 11 bases lay between the germline ends. From germline, CDR1 is MNHEY and CDR2 SVGAGI. The CDR3 spans 14 residues. The CDR3 spells CASSYFEGINEQFF. The CDR3 region has the DNA TGTGCCAGCAGTTACTTTGAGGGAATTAATGAGCAGTTCTTC.

The CDR3: CASTLAESSYNEQFF. CDR3 DNA: TGCGCCAGCACCCTGGCGGAAAGCTCCTACAATGAGCAGTTCTTC. The V and J genes are TRBV5-1 and TRBJ2-1; D not certain. There are 15 residues in the CDR3. Looked up from germline, CDR1 is SGHRS and CDR2 is YFSETQ. The V gene lost 6 bases and the J gene lost 0 bases, with 13 bases spanning the gap.

CDR3 nucleotides: TGCGCCAGCAGCTCTAGCGGGACCTACAATGAGCAGTTCTTC. Translation: CASSSSGTYNEQFF. The V gene is TRBV5-1, the J gene TRBJ2-1, with 9 bases aligning to TRBD2. The CDR3 is 14 residues long. Trimming cost V 3 bases and J 2 bases; bases outside gene matches: 0. Germline V gene lookup returns CDR1 SGHRS and CDR2 YFSETQ. Drawing the rest from reference TRBV5-1 and TRBJ2-1, the complete variable domain is KAGVTQTPRYLIKTRGQQVTLSCSPISGHRSVSWYQQTPGQGLQFLFEYFSETQRNKGNFPGRFSGRQFSNSRSEMNVSTLELGDSALYLCASSSSGTYNEQFFGPGTRLTVL.